One sample yielded the 2 T cell receptor beta chains listed below, sequenced in a study of blood T cell repertoires in COVID-19. TCRdb keeps only in-frame clones here, not all; method: immunoSEQ multiplex PCR. This sample has approximately 75,000 clones, with roughly 80% found just once. Material: peripheral blood. All receptors derive from an elderly woman with acute or convalescent COVID-19.

A few counts support this clone. The rearrangement links TRBV24-1 to TRBJ2-1; 7 positions agree with TRBD1. The length of the CDR3 is 15 residues. The trim removed 4 bases at V and 7 bases at J, leaving 9 bases unmatched. CDR1 is KGHDR, CDR2 SFDVKD, per germline. The DNA for the CDR3 is TGTGCCACCAGTGACACGACAGGGCCCCTGAATGAGCAGTTCTTC. Translating it yields CATSDTTGPLNEQFF.

This chain links TRBV19 with TRBJ2-1; 9 nucleotides align to TRBD1. V lost 2 bases, J lost 2 bases, and 10 bases stayed unmatched. Germline V gives CDR1 LNHDA, CDR2 SQIVND (reference sequence). This CDR3 is 18 amino acids long. CDR3 region: CASSIQSSGQGAYNEQFF. The CDR3 region has the DNA TGTGCCAGTAGTATACAGAGCTCGGGACAGGGCGCCTACAATGAGCAGTTCTTC.